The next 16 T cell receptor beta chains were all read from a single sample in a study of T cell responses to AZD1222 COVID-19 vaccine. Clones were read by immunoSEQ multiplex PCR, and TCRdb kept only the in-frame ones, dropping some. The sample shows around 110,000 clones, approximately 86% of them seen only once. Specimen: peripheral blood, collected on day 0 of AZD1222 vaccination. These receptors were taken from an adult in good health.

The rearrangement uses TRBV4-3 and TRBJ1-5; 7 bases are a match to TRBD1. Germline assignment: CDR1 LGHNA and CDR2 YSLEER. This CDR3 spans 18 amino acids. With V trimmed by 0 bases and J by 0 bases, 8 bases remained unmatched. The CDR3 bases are TGCGCCAGCAGCCAAGAGACAGGGAGTGGGTCTAGCAATCAGCCCCAGCATTTT. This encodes CASSQETGSGSSNQPQHF.

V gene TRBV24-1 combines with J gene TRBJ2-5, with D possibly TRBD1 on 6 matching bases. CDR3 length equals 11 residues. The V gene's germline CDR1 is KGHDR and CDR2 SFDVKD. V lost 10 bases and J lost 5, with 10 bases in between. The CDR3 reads CATGQGETQYF. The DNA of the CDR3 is TGTGCCACAGGGCAGGGGGAGACCCAGTACTTC.

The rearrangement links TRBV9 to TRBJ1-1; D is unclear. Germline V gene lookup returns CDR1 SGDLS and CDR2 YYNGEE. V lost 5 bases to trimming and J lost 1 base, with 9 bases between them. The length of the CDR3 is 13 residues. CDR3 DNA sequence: TGTGCCAGCAGGGTCCTAGAGAACACTGAAGCTTTCTTT. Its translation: CASRVLENTEAFF. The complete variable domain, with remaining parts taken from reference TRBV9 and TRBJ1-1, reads DSGVTQTPKHLITATGQRVTLRCSPRSGDLSVYWYQQSLDQGLQFLIQYYNGEERAKGNILERFSAQQFPDLHSELNLSSLELGDSALYFCASRVLENTEAFFGQGTRLTVV.

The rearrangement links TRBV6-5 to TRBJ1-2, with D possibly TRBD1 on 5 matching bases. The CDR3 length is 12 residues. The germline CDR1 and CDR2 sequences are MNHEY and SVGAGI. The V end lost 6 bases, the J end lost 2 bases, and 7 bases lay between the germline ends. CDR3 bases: TGTGCCAGCAGGCCAGGGAACTATGGCTACACCTTC. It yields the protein CASRPGNYGYTF.

CDR3 bases: TGTGCCACCAGCCGACAGGGTACAGATACGCAGTATTTT. Protein sequence: CATSRQGTDTQYF. The chain is built from TRBV24-1 and TRBJ2-3; 7 positions agree with TRBD1. Germline CDR1 is KGHDR and CDR2 is SFDVKD. This CDR3 has 13 residues. The V and J ends lost 7 bases and 3 bases, in that order; junction bases with no gene match: 3.

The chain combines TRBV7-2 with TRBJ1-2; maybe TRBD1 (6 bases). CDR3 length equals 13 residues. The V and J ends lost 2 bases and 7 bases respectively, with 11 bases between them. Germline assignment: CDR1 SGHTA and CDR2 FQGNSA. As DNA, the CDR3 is TGTGCCAGCAGCTTAAAGGGGGGAGGTGGCTACACCTTC. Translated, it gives CASSLKGGGGYTF.

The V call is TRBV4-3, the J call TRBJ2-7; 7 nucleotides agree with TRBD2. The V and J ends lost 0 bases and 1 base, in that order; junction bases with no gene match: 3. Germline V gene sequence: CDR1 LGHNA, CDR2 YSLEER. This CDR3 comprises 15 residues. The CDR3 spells CASSQEGGSSYEQYF. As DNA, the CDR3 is TGCGCCAGCAGCCAAGAGGGGGGGTCTTCCTACGAGCAGTACTTC.

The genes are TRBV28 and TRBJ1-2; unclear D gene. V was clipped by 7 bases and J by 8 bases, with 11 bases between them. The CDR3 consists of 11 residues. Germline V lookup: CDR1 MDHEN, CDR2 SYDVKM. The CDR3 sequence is CASMKTRGYTF. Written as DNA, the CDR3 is TGTGCCAGCATGAAGACCAGGGGCTACACCTTC.

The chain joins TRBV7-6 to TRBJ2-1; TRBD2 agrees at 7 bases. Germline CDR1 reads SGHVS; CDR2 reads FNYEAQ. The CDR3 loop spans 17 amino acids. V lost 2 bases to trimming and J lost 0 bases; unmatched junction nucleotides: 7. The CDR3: CASSLMGGGSSYNEQFF. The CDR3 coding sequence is TGTGCCAGCAGCTTAATGGGTGGCGGGAGCTCCTACAATGAGCAGTTCTTC. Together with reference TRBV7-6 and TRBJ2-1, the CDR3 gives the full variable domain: GAGVSQSPRYKVTKRGQDVALRCDPISGHVSLYWYRQALGQGPEFLTYFNYEAQQDKSGLPNDRFSAERPEGSISTLTIQRTEQRDSAMYRCASSLMGGGSSYNEQFFGPGTRLTVL.

The CDR3 sequence is CASSSDRVSNQPQHF. In nucleotides, the CDR3 is TGTGCCAGCAGCTCGGACAGAGTTAGCAATCAGCCCCAGCATTTT. The V call is TRBV2, the J call TRBJ1-5; TRBD1 might be the D (6 bases). The CDR3 totals 15 residues. V lost 6 bases and J lost 0, with 12 bases in between. CDR1 is SNHLY and CDR2 is FYNNEI in the germline V gene.

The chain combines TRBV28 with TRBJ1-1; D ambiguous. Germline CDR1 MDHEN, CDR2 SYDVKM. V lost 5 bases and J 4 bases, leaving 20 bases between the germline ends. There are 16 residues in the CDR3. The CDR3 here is CASSPPGPPRSTEAFF. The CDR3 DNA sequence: TGTGCCAGCAGTCCACCCGGCCCTCCCAGGAGCACTGAAGCTTTCTTT.

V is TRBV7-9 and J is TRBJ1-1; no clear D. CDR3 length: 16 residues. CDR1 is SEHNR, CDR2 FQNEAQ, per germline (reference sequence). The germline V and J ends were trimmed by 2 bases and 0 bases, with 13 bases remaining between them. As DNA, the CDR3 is TGTGCCAGCAGCTTATATGCCACTAGGGTGAACACTGAAGCTTTCTTT. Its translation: CASSLYATRVNTEAFF.

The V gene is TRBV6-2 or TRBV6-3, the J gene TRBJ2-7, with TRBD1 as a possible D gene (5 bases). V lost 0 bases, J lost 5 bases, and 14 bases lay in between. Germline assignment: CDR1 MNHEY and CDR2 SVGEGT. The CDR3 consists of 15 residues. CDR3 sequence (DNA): TGTGCCAGCAGTTACTCGAGCAATCAGGGCAACGAGCAGTACTTC. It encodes CASSYSSNQGNEQYF.

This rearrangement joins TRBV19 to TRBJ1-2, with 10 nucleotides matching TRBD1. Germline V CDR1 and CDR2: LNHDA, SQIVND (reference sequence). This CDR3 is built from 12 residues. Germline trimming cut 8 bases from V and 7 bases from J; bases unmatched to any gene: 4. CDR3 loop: CASWGTGAGYTF. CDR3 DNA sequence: TGTGCCAGTTGGGGGACAGGGGCTGGCTACACCTTC.

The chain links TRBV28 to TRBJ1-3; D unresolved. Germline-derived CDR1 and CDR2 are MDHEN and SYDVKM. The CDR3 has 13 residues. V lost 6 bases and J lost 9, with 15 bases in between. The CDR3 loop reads CASRRPEVGTIYF. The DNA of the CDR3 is TGTGCCAGCAGGCGGCCGGAGGTGGGCACCATATATTTT.

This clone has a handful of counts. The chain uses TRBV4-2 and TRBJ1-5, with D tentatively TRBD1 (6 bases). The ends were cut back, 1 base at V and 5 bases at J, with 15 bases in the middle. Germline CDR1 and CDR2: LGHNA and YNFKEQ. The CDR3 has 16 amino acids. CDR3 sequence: CASSQGNRAGDQPQHF. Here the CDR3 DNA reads TGTGCCAGCAGCCAAGGTAATAGGGCAGGGGATCAGCCCCAGCATTTT.